A selection of T cell receptor beta chains follows, all from one sample in a study of spatial heterogeneity in lung cancer. TCRdb ran MiXCR on the 5' RACE reads and lists one entry per CDR3 protein. The sample holds about 20,000 distinct CDR3 sequences, less than 20% seen once. Sequenced here: lung tumor tissue, sampled at surgery. These receptors were collected from a female donor with early-stage non-small cell lung cancer. CDR3s include the opening cysteine and the closing phenylalanine or tryptophan. Fields, in order: clone size, V gene, CDR3 protein. For some rows the clone size is stated as once, few or many, or as a class when expanded; others skip it.

abundance: many; v_gene: TRBV9; CDR3aa: CASRPSDSSNTGELFF
abundance: large; v_gene: TRBV5-5; CDR3aa: CASPMEGSDTDTQYF
abundance: few; v_gene: TRBV5-5; CDR3aa: CASSLLNTGELFF
abundance: many; v_gene: TRBV4-1; CDR3aa: CASSQTIPGPLFF
abundance: many; v_gene: TRBV20-1; CDR3aa: CSAAHPLSSYNEQFF
abundance: -; v_gene: TRBV6-5; CDR3aa: CASSRGQISYNEQFF
abundance: many; v_gene: TRBV6-5; CDR3aa: CASSKFQPGLANAGELFF
abundance: many; v_gene: TRBV28; CDR3aa: CASSLGRRGYTGELFF
abundance: -; v_gene: TRBV6-5; CDR3aa: CASSSSPGEEQYF
abundance: -; v_gene: TRBV29-1; CDR3aa: CSLEGGTGRSYEQYF
abundance: many; v_gene: TRBV12-5; CDR3aa: CASGLPLQGGRDGYTF
abundance: -; v_gene: TRBV4-1; CDR3aa: CASSSGQGPNNEQFF
abundance: -; v_gene: TRBV20-1; CDR3aa: CSARQGALEQYF
abundance: few; v_gene: TRBV4-3; CDR3aa: CASSQDFQGSSGNTIYF
abundance: -; v_gene: TRBV20-1; CDR3aa: CSAEIPSSYEQYF
abundance: many; v_gene: TRBV29-1; CDR3aa: CSVPRQGLTDTQYF
abundance: many; v_gene: TRBV7-2; CDR3aa: CASSGGRASTDTQYF
abundance: few; v_gene: TRBV5-1; CDR3aa: CASSLAWGQIPNEQYF
abundance: few; v_gene: TRBV20-1; CDR3aa: CSARDRLVHEQYF
abundance: few; v_gene: TRBV6-5; CDR3aa: CASSYSRQGSNVLTF
abundance: many; v_gene: TRBV20-1; CDR3aa: CSASATPSYEQYF
abundance: few; v_gene: TRBV6-5; CDR3aa: CASSYQGHSYNEQFF
abundance: few; v_gene: TRBV11-2; CDR3aa: CASSFPQETQYF
abundance: medium-sized; v_gene: TRBV7-2; CDR3aa: CASSPTGPYEQYF
abundance: many; v_gene: TRBV7-9; CDR3aa: CASSLTGFSYEQYF
abundance: -; v_gene: TRBV16; CDR3aa: CASSQGRETQYF
abundance: many; v_gene: TRBV18; CDR3aa: CASSPPKTMGFF
abundance: -; v_gene: TRBV5-1; CDR3aa: CASSPMTGPRNEQYF
abundance: few; v_gene: TRBV27; CDR3aa: CASSSLAGGRHEQFF
abundance: many; v_gene: TRBV19; CDR3aa: CASSATSGTYDEQFF
abundance: many; v_gene: TRBV20-1; CDR3aa: CSARTLAGGVYEQYF
abundance: hyperexpanded; v_gene: TRBV9; CDR3aa: CASSVEGQPTDTQYF
abundance: -; v_gene: TRBV6-1; CDR3aa: CASSRKLAGLGNEQFF
abundance: few; v_gene: TRBV28; CDR3aa: CASSPRTTYEQYF
abundance: -; v_gene: TRBV5-1; CDR3aa: CASSPRLAVYNEQFF
abundance: medium-sized; v_gene: TRBV29-1; CDR3aa: CSVAKGNTIYF
abundance: few; v_gene: TRBV25-1; CDR3aa: CASSDATRGNNEQFF